Listed below are T cell receptor beta chains from one sample, sequenced in a study of blood T cell repertoires in COVID-19. The assay was immunoSEQ multiplex PCR, and TCRdb's table has in-frame clones only and misses some. The profile shows 70,000 to 90,000 clones, around 80% of them singletons. The specimen was peripheral blood. The receptors were gathered from an elderly woman with acute or convalescent COVID-19. CDR3s include the opening cysteine and the closing phenylalanine or tryptophan. The D gene is left open where the match is weak. Some rows mark clone size as missing; the rest say once, few, many or name a class of expanded clone.

j_gene,abundance,v_gene,d_gene,CDR3aa,CDR3nt
TRBJ2-5,NA,TRBV19,TRBD1,CASSRITGGVETQYF,TGTGCCAGTAGTAGAATCACAGGGGGCGTAGAGACCCAGTACTTC
TRBJ2-7,NA,TRBV6-5,NA,CASSYPGTYEQYF,TGTGCCAGCAGTTACCCGGGTACCTACGAGCAGTACTTC
TRBJ1-1,NA,TRBV25-1,NA,CASSASPGLNTEAFF,TGTGCCAGCAGTGCTTCCCCGGGGTTGAACACTGAAGCTTTCTTT
TRBJ2-5,NA,TRBV10-3,NA,CAISDARQNQETQYF,TGTGCCATCAGTGACGCCCGACAGAACCAAGAGACCCAGTACTTC
TRBJ1-1,NA,TRBV5-1,NA,CASSLAGGNTEAFF,TGCGCCAGCAGCTTGGCCGGGGGGAACACTGAAGCTTTCTTT
TRBJ2-3,NA,TRBV13,TRBD2,CASSVRSPRIAGVGTDTQYF,TGTGCCAGCAGCGTTAGGTCCCCCAGGATAGCGGGAGTAGGCACAGATACGCAGTATTTT
TRBJ1-5,few,TRBV19,NA,CASSMRQPQHF,TGTGCCAGTAGTATGAGGCAGCCCCAGCATTTT
TRBJ1-5,NA,TRBV19,NA,CASSLLEGQGNQPQHF,TGTGCCAGTAGTCTTCTGGAAGGCCAGGGCAATCAGCCCCAGCATTTT
TRBJ2-1,once,TRBV3-1/TRBV3-2,TRBD2,CASSQDLRLAYNEQFF,TGTGCCAGCAGCCAAGATCTGAGACTAGCGTACAATGAGCAGTTCTTC
TRBJ1-6,NA,TRBV5-6,NA,CASSLARPGSPLHF,TGTGCCAGCAGCTTGGCTCGCCCAGGGTCACCCCTCCACTTT
TRBJ2-1,NA,TRBV7-2,TRBD1,CASSLEGASTHNEQFF,TGTGCCAGCAGCTTAGAGGGGGCCTCTACCCACAATGAGCAGTTCTTC
TRBJ2-2,NA,TRBV4-1,TRBD1,CASSQDPQGVVTGELFF,TGCGCCAGCAGCCAAGACCCTCAGGGGGTTGTTACCGGGGAGCTGTTTTTT
TRBJ2-5,NA,TRBV11-3,TRBD2,CASRKAGDETQYF,TGTGCCAGCAGGAAAGCGGGAGACGAGACCCAGTACTTC
TRBJ2-2,NA,TRBV7-8,NA,CASSPRAPGSTGELFF,TGTGCCAGCAGCCCGAGGGCTCCCGGTAGCACCGGGGAGCTGTTTTTT
TRBJ1-5,NA,TRBV27,TRBD1,CATRQGSQPQHF,TGTGCCACGCGACAGGGCAGCCAGCCCCAGCATTTT
TRBJ2-2,NA,TRBV3-1/TRBV3-2,NA,CAGGRNTGELFF,TGTGCTGGTGGGAGGAACACCGGGGAGCTGTTTTTT
TRBJ1-1,once,TRBV19,NA,CASRDRTTNAEAFF,TGTGCCAGTAGAGACAGGACGACGAACGCTGAAGCTTTCTTT
TRBJ1-1,NA,TRBV10-3,NA,CAISARGLGNTEAFF,TGTGCCATCTCGGCCAGGGGATTAGGGAACACTGAAGCTTTCTTT
TRBJ2-3,NA,TRBV5-4,NA,CASRLAGTDTQYF,TGTGCCAGCAGACTAGCCGGCACAGATACGCAGTATTTT
TRBJ1-3,NA,TRBV2,TRBD1,CASGSRDRGYF,TGTGCCAGCGGTAGTCGGGACAGGGGATATTTT
TRBJ2-1,NA,TRBV28,TRBD1,CASSLQGDKNEQFF,TGTGCCAGCAGTTTACAGGGGGATAAAAATGAGCAGTTCTTC
TRBJ2-5,once,TRBV12-5,NA,CASGLGSGTQYF,TGTGCTAGTGGGCTAGGATCGGGGACCCAGTACTTC